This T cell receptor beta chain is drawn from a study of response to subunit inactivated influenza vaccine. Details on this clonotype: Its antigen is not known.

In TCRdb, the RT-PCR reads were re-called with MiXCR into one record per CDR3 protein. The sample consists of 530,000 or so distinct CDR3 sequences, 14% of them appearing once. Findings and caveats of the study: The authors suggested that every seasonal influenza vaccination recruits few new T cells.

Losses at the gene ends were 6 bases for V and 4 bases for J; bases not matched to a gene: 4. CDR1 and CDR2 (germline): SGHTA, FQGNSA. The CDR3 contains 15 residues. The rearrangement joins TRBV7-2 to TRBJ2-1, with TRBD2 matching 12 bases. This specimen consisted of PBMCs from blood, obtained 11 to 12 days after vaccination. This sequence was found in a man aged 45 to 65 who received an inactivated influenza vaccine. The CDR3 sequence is CASRTGLAGYNEQFF. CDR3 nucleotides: TGTGCCAGCAGGACCGGACTAGCGGGGTACAATGAGCAGTTCTTC.